These 29 T cell receptor beta chains were sequenced from one sample in a study of blood T cell repertoires in COVID-19 (dated by TCRdb to the early 2020s). Libraries were constructed by the immunoSEQ multiplex PCR assay. Sourced from immuneACCESS, this table was stored by TCRdb with only in-frame sequences that have V and J called. A share of the clones is absent; for the studies checked, an unresolved V gene accounts for under half, and the remainder has no known explanation. Counted in this sample were about 260,000 clones; about 91% of them appeared once. Of the sample, 0.95% to 1.5% is held by the ten largest clones. The sample taken for sequencing was PBMCs or T cells enriched from blood (not recorded which). Receptor source: a woman in her thirties or forties with acute COVID-19.

This clone appeared a few times. V gene TRBV7-2 combines with J gene TRBJ2-7; 14 bases fit TRBD2. The CDR3 runs to 18 residues. V was pared by 1 base and J by 4 bases, with 9 bases of the junction left unmatched. CDR1 SGHTA and CDR2 FQGNSA come from the germline V gene. CDR3 sequence reads: CASSLDGGGLAGAYEQYF. DNA of the CDR3: TGTGCCAGCAGCTTAGATGGTGGGGGACTAGCGGGAGCGTACGAGCAGTACTTC. Full variable domain (rest looked up from reference TRBV7-2 and TRBJ2-7): GAGVSQSPSNKVTEKGKDVELRCDPISGHTALYWYRQSLGQGLEFLIYFQGNSAPDKSGLPSDRFSAERTGGSVSTLTIQRTQQEDSAVYLCASSLDGGGLAGAYEQYFGPGTRLTVT.

Remarks on this clone: The germline gene is not matched at one end of the junction; a read error may be the cause. The V and J genes are TRBV7-2 and TRBJ2-5, with a tentative D call TRBD1 (6 bases). The germline V gene has CDR1 SGHTA and CDR2 FQGNSA. CDR3 length equals 15 residues. CDR3 in DNA: TGTGCCAGCAGCTTAGCGACAGGCTACCAAGAGATCCAGTACTTC. This codes for CASSLATGYQEIQYF.

The V and J genes are TRBV3-1 (or the pseudogene TRBV3-2) and TRBJ2-1; D is perhaps TRBD2 (6 bases). Germline-derived CDR1 and CDR2 are LGHDT and YNNKEL (reference sequence). This CDR3 region has 14 residues. Deletions cut 3 bases from V and 3 bases from J, with 9 bases between. CDR3 protein: CASSQPGDYNEQFF. In nucleotides, the CDR3 is TGTGCCAGCAGCCAGCCGGGAGACTACAATGAGCAGTTCTTC.

The J gene is TRBJ2-1, the V gene TRBV15; no clear D. Trimming took off 0 bases at V and 9 bases at J, with 9 bases between the two ends. The CDR3 totals 13 residues. CDR1 and CDR2 from the germline V gene are LNHNV and YYDKDF (reference sequence). The CDR3 region is CATSRDGHSEQFF. The CDR3 bases are TGTGCCACCAGCAGAGATGGTCATAGTGAGCAGTTCTTC. The full variable domain, its missing parts supplied by reference TRBV15 and TRBJ2-1, is DAMVIQNPRYQVTQFGKPVTLSCSQTLNHNVMYWYQQKSSQAPKLLFHYYDKDFNNEADTPDNFQSRRPNTSFCFLDIRSPGLGDTAMYLCATSRDGHSEQFFGPGTRLTVL.

This clone was recorded once. CDR3: CASSFVLDRATEAFF. In nucleotides, the CDR3 is TGTGCCAGTAGTTTCGTTCTGGACAGGGCCACTGAAGCTTTCTTT. This chain joins TRBV19 and TRBJ1-1, with 8 bases aligning to TRBD1. Per the germline V gene, CDR1 is LNHDA and CDR2 is SQIVND (reference sequence). This CDR3 has 15 residues. The ends lost 5 bases at V and 4 bases at J; junction bases unmatched: 9.

By share of the sample, this clone is medium-sized. This rearrangement joins TRBV6-5 to TRBJ2-7; 9 bases line up with TRBD1. Trimming removed 10 bases from V and 6 bases from J; junction bases left unmatched: 10. In germline, CDR1 is MNHEY, CDR2 SVGAGI. The CDR3 has 13 residues. CDR3 sequence: CATCRDRAREQYF. For the CDR3, the DNA is TGTGCCACCTGCCGGGACAGGGCTCGCGAGCAGTACTTC.

The V call is TRBV2, the J call TRBJ2-3; tentative D call: TRBD2 (6 bases). The CDR3 is made up of 14 amino acids. Trimming pared 11 bases from V and 5 bases from J, leaving 20 bases between. The V gene's germline CDR1 is SNHLY and CDR2 FYNNEI. The CDR3 loop is CASGTPPAGDTQYF. CDR3 in DNA: TGTGCCTCCGGGACTCCACCAGCGGGAGATACGCAGTATTTT.

The chain combines TRBV28 with TRBJ1-6, with D tentatively TRBD1 (5 bases). Trimming stripped 6 bases from V and 10 bases from J, with 13 bases between. This CDR3 has 13 amino acids. Germline V gene lookup returns CDR1 MDHEN and CDR2 SYDVKM. The CDR3 spells CASRSGFNSPLHF. The CDR3, as DNA: TGTGCCAGCAGGTCAGGGTTTAACTCACCCCTCCACTTT.

The J gene is TRBJ2-1, the V gene TRBV27, with 8 bases identical to TRBD2. The germline CDR1 and CDR2 sequences are MNHEY and SMNVEV (reference sequence). The junction had 11 bases not matched to a gene; V was cut back by 5 bases and J by 5 bases. The CDR3 is 16 residues long. The CDR3 region has the DNA TGTGCCAGCAGTCCCCTCGGGGCGGGAGGCGACAATGAGCAGTTCTTC. Protein product: CASSPLGAGGDNEQFF.

The chain combines TRBV7-9 with TRBJ2-3; 8 bases agree with TRBD1. The germline CDR1 and CDR2 sequences are SEHNR and FQNEAQ (reference sequence). V trimming: 5 bases; J trimming: 6 bases; junction bases outside the gene matches: 7. The CDR3 consists of 14 residues. In DNA, the CDR3 is TGTGCCAGCAGCGTCGACAGGGGACCGGATACGCAGTATTTT. Protein sequence: CASSVDRGPDTQYF. The whole variable domain, remainder taken from reference TRBV7-9 and TRBJ2-3, is DTGVSQNPRHKITKRGQNVTFRCDPISEHNRLYWYRQTLGQGPEFLTYFQNEAQLEKSRLLSDRFSAERPKGSFSTLEIQRTEQGDSAMYLCASSVDRGPDTQYFGPGTRLTVL.

In nucleotides, the CDR3 is TGTGCCAGTAGTACACAGACAGGCGGGAAACTGTTTTTT. Protein: CASSTQTGGKLFF. V usage is TRBV19 and J usage is TRBJ1-4; D perhaps matches TRBD1 (6 bases). V dropped 4 bases and J dropped 11 bases, with 14 bases sitting between them. This CDR3 is built from 13 residues. Germline V gene lookup returns CDR1 LNHDA and CDR2 SQIVND (reference sequence).

V is TRBV19 and J is TRBJ1-5; D possibly corresponds to TRBD1 (6 bases). Trimming took 5 bases from V and 3 from J, leaving 20 bases between them. Germline V lookup: CDR1 LNHDA, CDR2 SQIVND (reference sequence). The CDR3 spans 17 residues. The chain's CDR3 is CASSRRTGHSSNQPQHF. CDR3 nucleotide sequence: TGTGCCAGTAGTCGGCGAACGGGACATTCGTCCAATCAGCCCCAGCATTTT.

This rearrangement joins TRBV6-1 to TRBJ2-1; 7 bases map to TRBD2. The germline gives CDR1 MNHNS, CDR2 SASEGT. The trim removed 3 bases at V and 7 bases at J, leaving 12 bases unmatched. The CDR3 totals 16 residues. Here the CDR3 DNA reads TGTGCCAGCAGTGAGGCTCCCGGGACTAATAGGAATGAGCAGTTCTTC. This encodes CASSEAPGTNRNEQFF.

The chain carries TRBV7-9 and TRBJ2-5; the D gene is possibly TRBD2 (6 bases). This CDR3 has 14 residues. Trimming took off 5 bases at V and 5 bases at J, with 15 bases between the two ends. Looked up from germline, CDR1 is SEHNR and CDR2 is FQNEAQ (reference sequence). Here the CDR3 DNA reads TGTGCCAGCAGCGTCGCTAGCGTTGGTGAGACCCAGTACTTC. Its protein product is CASSVASVGETQYF.

This chain links TRBV6-1 with TRBJ1-5; D gene ambiguous. The CDR3 has 15 residues. Germline assignment: CDR1 MNHNS and CDR2 SASEGT. The V end was cut by 1 base, the J end by 0 bases, with 7 bases between. CDR3 protein: CASSEGAVSNQPQHF. The CDR3 DNA sequence: TGTGCCAGCAGTGAAGGGGCAGTTAGCAATCAGCCCCAGCATTTT.

J is TRBJ2-6 and V is TRBV19; the D gene is possibly TRBD1 (5 bases). The CDR3 is made up of 13 amino acids. Germline V gives CDR1 LNHDA, CDR2 SQIVND (reference sequence). V was pared by 8 bases and J by 2 bases, with 7 bases between. The CDR3 DNA sequence: TGTGCCAGTCTCAGGGCTGGGGCCAACGTCCTGACTTTC. Protein product: CASLRAGANVLTF.

The chain carries TRBV28 and TRBJ2-7; 11 bases are a match to TRBD1. The germline V gene encodes CDR1 MDHEN and CDR2 SYDVKM. The CDR3 runs 16 residues. V lost 6 bases to trimming and J lost 0 bases; unmatched junction nucleotides: 7. In nucleotides, the CDR3 is TGTGCCAGCAGACCTCTCGGACAGGGGGCCTCCTACGAGCAGTACTTC. Translated, it gives CASRPLGQGASYEQYF.

The genes are TRBV12-3 or TRBV12-4 and TRBJ1-5, with D perhaps matching TRBD1 (5 bases). This CDR3 is built from 13 residues. Trimming shortened V by 7 bases and J by 9 bases, and 16 bases separated the two germline ends. In DNA form, the CDR3 reads TGTGCCAGCACCAGGGCCCCTTCGGGGCCCCAGCATTTT. Translated: CASTRAPSGPQHF.

V gene TRBV6-6 combines with J gene TRBJ1-3; D unresolved. Germline V gene lookup returns CDR1 MNHNY and CDR2 SVGAGI (reference sequence). Between the trimmed V and J ends, which lost 5 bases and 1 base, there was a span of 3 bases. The CDR3 length is 12 residues. In nucleotides, the CDR3 is TGTGCCAGCAGTCCTTCTGGAAACACCATATATTTT. Protein: CASSPSGNTIYF.

This rearrangement joins TRBV6-5 to TRBJ1-5; D may be TRBD1 (5 bases). The V gene lost 7 bases and the J gene lost 1 base, with 14 bases spanning the gap. This CDR3 has 15 residues. The V gene's germline CDR1 is MNHEY and CDR2 SVGAGI. The CDR3 DNA is TGTGCCAGCATCGAGACAGATTTCAGCAATCAGCCCCAGCATTTT. This codes for CASIETDFSNQPQHF.

The chain recombines TRBV10-1 with TRBJ2-1, with 12 bases lining up with TRBD2. V was pared by 3 bases and J by 7 bases, with 4 bases of the junction left unmatched. The CDR3 contains 15 residues. Germline V gene sequence: CDR1 WNHNN, CDR2 SYGVQD (reference sequence). The CDR3 reads CASSDLLAGGNEQFF. CDR3 DNA: TGCGCCAGCAGTGACCTACTAGCGGGAGGAAATGAGCAGTTCTTC.

The chain recombines TRBV2 with TRBJ2-5; the match to TRBD2 covers 9 bases. The trim removed 7 bases at V and 5 bases at J, leaving 8 bases unmatched. The CDR3 covers 14 residues. Germline-derived CDR1 and CDR2 are SNHLY and FYNNEI. The CDR3 region is CASNRLAEGETQYF. The CDR3 DNA reads as TGTGCCAGCAACCGACTAGCGGAGGGGGAGACCCAGTACTTC.

The chain employs TRBV9 and TRBJ2-1; D is ambiguous. This CDR3 has 13 amino acids. V lost 0 bases and J lost 4, with 5 bases in between. Germline values: CDR1 SGDLS, CDR2 YYNGEE. In nucleotides, the CDR3 is TGTGCCAGCAGCGTAGGCAGATACAATGAGCAGTTCTTC. Its translation is CASSVGRYNEQFF.

This chain uses TRBV9 with TRBJ1-6; tentatively, D is TRBD1 (5 bases). The V gene lost 4 bases and the J gene lost 5 bases, with 16 bases spanning the gap. The CDR3 contains 16 residues. Germline V gives CDR1 SGDLS, CDR2 YYNGEE. CDR3 DNA: TGTGCCAGCAGCCCCCTTCAGGGAGGAAATAATTCACCCCTCCACTTT. Translation: CASSPLQGGNNSPLHF.

The V gene is TRBV15, the J gene TRBJ1-4, with a weak D call TRBD1 (5 bases). V lost 7 bases, J lost 8 bases, and 14 bases lay in between. The V gene's germline CDR1 is LNHNV and CDR2 YYDKDF (reference sequence). The length of the CDR3 is 13 residues. The CDR3, as DNA: TGTGCCACCAAGATGGGGCTAGGGGAAAAACTGTTTTTT. Protein: CATKMGLGEKLFF.

The chain combines TRBV6-5 with TRBJ2-7, with TRBD2 matching over 7 bases. The CDR3 is 14 amino acids. V gave up 6 bases and J gave up 2 bases; unmatched junction bases: 7. Germline loops: CDR1 MNHEY, CDR2 SVGAGI. The CDR3 DNA reads TGTGCCAGCAGAAATCCGGGGGGACCCTACGAGCAGTACTTC. Its protein is CASRNPGGPYEQYF.

V and J are TRBV15 and TRBJ2-7; a possible D gene is TRBD1 (6 bases). Germline V gene lookup returns CDR1 LNHNV and CDR2 YYDKDF (reference sequence). This CDR3 spans 16 amino acids. The V end lost 3 bases, the J end lost 5 bases, and 20 bases lay between the germline ends. The CDR3 loop is CATSRGAGSFRNEQYF. The CDR3 nucleotides read TGTGCCACCAGCAGGGGGGCAGGGAGTTTTAGAAACGAGCAGTACTTC.

The chain links TRBV9 to TRBJ2-1, with TRBD2 identical over 7 bases. V dropped 4 bases and J dropped 4; count of bases not matched to a gene: 11. There are 16 residues in the CDR3. Germline CDR1 reads SGDLS; CDR2 reads YYNGEE. The CDR3 reads CASSPRLAGNYNEQFF. CDR3 DNA: TGTGCCAGCAGCCCAAGACTAGCTGGGAATTACAATGAGCAGTTCTTC.

The genes are TRBV7-9 and TRBJ2-7; 8 bases are a match to TRBD1. J lost 2 bases, V lost 3 bases, and 12 bases had no gene match. CDR1 is SEHNR and CDR2 is FQNEAQ in the germline V gene (reference sequence). The CDR3 consists of 17 residues. The CDR3 DNA is TGTGCCAGCAGCTTCGGGGCAGGGGGCCTTACGACCTACGAGCAGTACTTC. Its translation: CASSFGAGGLTTYEQYF. Full variable domain (outside the CDR3, taken from reference TRBV7-9 and TRBJ2-7): DTGVSQNPRHKITKRGQNVTFRCDPISEHNRLYWYRQTLGQGPEFLTYFQNEAQLEKSRLLSDRFSAERPKGSFSTLEIQRTEQGDSAMYLCASSFGAGGLTTYEQYFGPGTRLTVT.